These T cell receptor beta chains were read from a single sample in a study of CD8 T cells in Susac syndrome. One entry per CDR3 protein results from TCRdb running MiXCR on the immunoSEQ multiplex PCR reads. Of about 430,000 distinct CDR3 sequences listed, approximately 89% are singletons. Sequenced: CD8+ T cells from PBMCs. The receptors were gathered from a human donor with multiple sclerosis. Each CDR3 is given with its conserved first and last residue. D genes are given only for firm matches. Size is omitted from some rows. Given values are once, few, many or a class for expanded clones.

d_call	clone_size	j_call	v_call	cdr3_nt	cdr3_aa
TRBD2	NA	TRBJ2-1	TRBV6-5	TGTGCCAGCAGGCCGACTAGCGGCTACAATGAGCAGTTCTTC	CASRPTSGYNEQFF
TRBD1	NA	TRBJ2-7	TRBV6-5	TGTGCCAGCAGTTACCTAGAGGACAGGGCAGGCTACGAGCAGTACTTC	CASSYLEDRAGYEQYF
NA	NA	TRBJ1-1	TRBV10-3	TGTGCCATCAGTGAGTCCGCAGGGCAGAACACTGAAGCTTTCTTT	CAISESAGQNTEAFF
TRBD1	NA	TRBJ1-1	TRBV12-3/TRBV12-4	TGTGCCAGCAGACTGACAGGGTCCCGTTTAGAAAACACTGAAGCTTTCTTT	CASRLTGSRLENTEAFF
TRBD2	once	TRBJ2-7	TRBV29-1	TGCAGCGTTGTAGCGGGCAACGAGCAGTACTTC	CSVVAGNEQYF
TRBD1	NA	TRBJ1-2	TRBV28	TGTGCCAGCAGTTTTCGGACAGGCCAAAACTATGGCTACACCTTC	CASSFRTGQNYGYTF
NA	NA	TRBJ2-5	TRBV7-9	TGTGCCAGCAGCACAACCAGGGAACCCCAAGAGACCCAGTACTTC	CASSTTREPQETQYF
TRBD1	NA	TRBJ2-1	TRBV6-1	TGTGCCAGCCGACAGGGTTTGATGAGCAATGAGCAGTTCTTC	CASRQGLMSNEQFF
NA	NA	TRBJ2-5	TRBV12-2	TGTGCAAGTCGCCTCGAGGGGGAAGAGACCCAGTACTTC	CASRLEGEETQYF
TRBD1	few	TRBJ1-1	TRBV30	TGTGCCTGGAGTGTAGGGGGCGGGACTGAAGCTTTCTTT	CAWSVGGGTEAFF
NA	NA	TRBJ2-3	TRBV30	TGTGCCTGGAGTGATCCCCAGCTGGACGCAGATACGCAGTATTTT	CAWSDPQLDADTQYF
NA	NA	TRBJ1-1	TRBV6-1	TGTGCCAGCAGTGAACAGGGTTATACTGAAGCTTTCTTT	CASSEQGYTEAFF
NA	NA	TRBJ2-2	TRBV6-4	TGTGCCAGCAGTGACGGGGCCGGGGAGCTGTTTTTT	CASSDGAGELFF
TRBD1	NA	TRBJ2-7	TRBV6-5	TGTGCCAGCAGCTTTCCCGGGACAGGGGACGAGCAGTACTTC	CASSFPGTGDEQYF
TRBD2	NA	TRBJ2-7	TRBV29-1	TGCAGCACCCGACTAGCGGGAGATGGCGAGCAGTACTTC	CSTRLAGDGEQYF
TRBD1	once	TRBJ2-2	TRBV2	TGTGCCAGCACGGACAGGGGCACCACCGGGGAGCTGTTTTTT	CASTDRGTTGELFF
TRBD1	NA	TRBJ1-2	TRBV2	TGTGCCAGCAGATCCGGGACAGGGATTGGCTACACCTTC	CASRSGTGIGYTF
NA	NA	TRBJ2-1	TRBV27	TGTGCCAGCAGTGGGGTCAATGAGCAGTTCTTC	CASSGVNEQFF
NA	NA	TRBJ2-3	TRBV27	TGTGCCAGCAGCCCAGGTTGGCAGGGCGCGAATACGCAGTATTTT	CASSPGWQGANTQYF
NA	NA	TRBJ2-7	TRBV27	TGTGCCAGCAGTTTATCAGGCCAAAAATATTCCTACGAGCAGTACTTC	CASSLSGQKYSYEQYF
TRBD1	NA	TRBJ2-7	TRBV20-1	TGCAGTGCTAGAGTCACCGGGACAGGGGGTTACGAGCAGTACTTC	CSARVTGTGGYEQYF
NA	NA	TRBJ1-1	TRBV19	TGTGCCAGTTCCGGATTTAGAACTTTCTTT	CASSGFRTFF
TRBD1	NA	TRBJ1-2	TRBV29-1	TGCAGCGTTGAAGCACCGGGACAGCTTAACTATGGCTACACCTTC	CSVEAPGQLNYGYTF
NA	NA	TRBJ1-1	TRBV27	TGTGCCAGCGGCCGAGGGCTCACTGAAGCTTTCTTT	CASGRGLTEAFF
NA	NA	TRBJ2-7	TRBV27	TGTGCCAGCAGTTCCCCCTCCTCCTACGAGCAGTACTTC	CASSSPSSYEQYF
NA	NA	TRBJ1-1	TRBV4-1	TGCGCCAGCAGCCCCCGAATAGACCCGAACACTGAAGCTTTCTTT	CASSPRIDPNTEAFF
NA	NA	TRBJ2-1	TRBV2	TGTGCCAGCAGTCCGACATACAGCTCCTACAATGAGCAGTTCTTC	CASSPTYSSYNEQFF
NA	NA	TRBJ2-6	TRBV30	TGTGCCTGGAGCCCAACCCCCCCACTTGCTGGGGCCAACGTCCTGACTTTC	CAWSPTPPLAGANVLTF
TRBD2	NA	TRBJ2-7	TRBV6-5	TGTGCCAGCAGTTACTCGAGCGGGGGCGCCTCCCCCTCCTACGAGCAGTACTTC	CASSYSSGGASPSYEQYF
NA	NA	TRBJ1-2	TRBV5-1	TGCGCCAGCAGCTTGGTTCGGGGGTCGGACTATGGCTACACCTTC	CASSLVRGSDYGYTF
NA	NA	TRBJ1-1	TRBV14	TGTGCCAGCAGCCAGTTACAGAACATGAACACTGAAGCTTTCTTT	CASSQLQNMNTEAFF
NA	few	TRBJ2-5	TRBV13	TGTGCCAGCGAGGGGACCCAGTACTTC	CASEGTQYF
TRBD1	NA	TRBJ2-7	TRBV11-2	TGTGCCAGCAGCGCGCCCGACAGGGGCTACGAGCAGTACTTC	CASSAPDRGYEQYF
NA	many	TRBJ1-1	TRBV27	TGTGCCAGCAGTCTGCAGGGGACTGAAGCTTTCTTT	CASSLQGTEAFF
TRBD1	NA	TRBJ2-1	TRBV6-5	TGTGCCAGCAGTTACAGGGGACAGGGGGCGCGGTTCTTC	CASSYRGQGARFF
TRBD1	NA	TRBJ2-7	TRBV7-8	TGTGCCAGCAGAAATTGGGACAGGGGGCCTTACGAGCAGTACTTC	CASRNWDRGPYEQYF
NA	NA	TRBJ2-2	TRBV27	TGTGCCAGTGAAAGCAGCACCGGGGAGCTGTTTTTT	CASESSTGELFF
NA	few	TRBJ1-1	TRBV6-1	TGTGCCAGCAGGACAGCGGCCTTGTTAACTGAAGCTTTCTTT	CASRTAALLTEAFF
NA	NA	TRBJ2-3	TRBV5-1	TGCGCCAGCAGCTTTTTCAAGGACAGCAGCACAGATACGCAGTATTTT	CASSFFKDSSTDTQYF
NA	NA	TRBJ2-1	TRBV29-1	TGCAGCGCAGGGGACTACAATGAGCAGTTCTTC	CSAGDYNEQFF
NA	NA	TRBJ1-5	TRBV27	TGTGCCAGCAGTCGGACAGTGGATGGCAATCAGCCCCAGCATTTT	CASSRTVDGNQPQHF
NA	NA	TRBJ2-1	TRBV27	TGTGCCAGCAGCCACGCGGTAAGGGGGGATGAGCAGTTCTTC	CASSHAVRGDEQFF
NA	NA	TRBJ2-7	TRBV27	TGTGCCAGCAGCCAACGCCGGGCCGCCCTCTACGAGCAGTACTTC	CASSQRRAALYEQYF
TRBD1	NA	TRBJ1-5	TRBV30	TGTGCCTGGAGTGTGGGTCAGGGGGCGAGCAATCAGCCCCAGCATTTT	CAWSVGQGASNQPQHF
NA	NA	TRBJ1-5	TRBV28	TGTGCCAGCAGACCCGACAGGAGCAATCAGCCCCAGCATTTT	CASRPDRSNQPQHF
NA	NA	TRBJ2-2	TRBV27	TGTGCCAGAACGAGGAGTCCAGGGCAGTACACCGGGGAGCTGTTTTTT	CARTRSPGQYTGELFF
NA	NA	TRBJ1-2	TRBV28	TGTGCCAGCAGTTTGGAGTTGGGGGGCTTCGGCTATGGCTACACCTTC	CASSLELGGFGYGYTF